The entry that follows covers one T cell receptor (beta chain) sequence. This sample was taken from a study of T cell responses to AZD1222 COVID-19 vaccine. The assay was immunoSEQ multiplex PCR, and TCRdb's table has in-frame clones only and misses some. The sample holds tens of thousands of clones, 93% seen once. The CDR3 extends over 13 amino acids. Germline assignment: CDR1 MNHEY and CDR2 SMNVEV (reference sequence). The V and J ends lost 8 bases and 0 bases respectively, with 11 bases between them. The chain carries TRBV27 and TRBJ2-7; D uncertain. The sequence came from an adult in good health. The material was peripheral blood, obtained on day 0 of AZD1222 vaccination. CDR3 sequence reads: CASGNGYSYEQYF. DNA for the CDR3: TGTGCCAGCGGTAACGGATACTCCTACGAGCAGTACTTC.